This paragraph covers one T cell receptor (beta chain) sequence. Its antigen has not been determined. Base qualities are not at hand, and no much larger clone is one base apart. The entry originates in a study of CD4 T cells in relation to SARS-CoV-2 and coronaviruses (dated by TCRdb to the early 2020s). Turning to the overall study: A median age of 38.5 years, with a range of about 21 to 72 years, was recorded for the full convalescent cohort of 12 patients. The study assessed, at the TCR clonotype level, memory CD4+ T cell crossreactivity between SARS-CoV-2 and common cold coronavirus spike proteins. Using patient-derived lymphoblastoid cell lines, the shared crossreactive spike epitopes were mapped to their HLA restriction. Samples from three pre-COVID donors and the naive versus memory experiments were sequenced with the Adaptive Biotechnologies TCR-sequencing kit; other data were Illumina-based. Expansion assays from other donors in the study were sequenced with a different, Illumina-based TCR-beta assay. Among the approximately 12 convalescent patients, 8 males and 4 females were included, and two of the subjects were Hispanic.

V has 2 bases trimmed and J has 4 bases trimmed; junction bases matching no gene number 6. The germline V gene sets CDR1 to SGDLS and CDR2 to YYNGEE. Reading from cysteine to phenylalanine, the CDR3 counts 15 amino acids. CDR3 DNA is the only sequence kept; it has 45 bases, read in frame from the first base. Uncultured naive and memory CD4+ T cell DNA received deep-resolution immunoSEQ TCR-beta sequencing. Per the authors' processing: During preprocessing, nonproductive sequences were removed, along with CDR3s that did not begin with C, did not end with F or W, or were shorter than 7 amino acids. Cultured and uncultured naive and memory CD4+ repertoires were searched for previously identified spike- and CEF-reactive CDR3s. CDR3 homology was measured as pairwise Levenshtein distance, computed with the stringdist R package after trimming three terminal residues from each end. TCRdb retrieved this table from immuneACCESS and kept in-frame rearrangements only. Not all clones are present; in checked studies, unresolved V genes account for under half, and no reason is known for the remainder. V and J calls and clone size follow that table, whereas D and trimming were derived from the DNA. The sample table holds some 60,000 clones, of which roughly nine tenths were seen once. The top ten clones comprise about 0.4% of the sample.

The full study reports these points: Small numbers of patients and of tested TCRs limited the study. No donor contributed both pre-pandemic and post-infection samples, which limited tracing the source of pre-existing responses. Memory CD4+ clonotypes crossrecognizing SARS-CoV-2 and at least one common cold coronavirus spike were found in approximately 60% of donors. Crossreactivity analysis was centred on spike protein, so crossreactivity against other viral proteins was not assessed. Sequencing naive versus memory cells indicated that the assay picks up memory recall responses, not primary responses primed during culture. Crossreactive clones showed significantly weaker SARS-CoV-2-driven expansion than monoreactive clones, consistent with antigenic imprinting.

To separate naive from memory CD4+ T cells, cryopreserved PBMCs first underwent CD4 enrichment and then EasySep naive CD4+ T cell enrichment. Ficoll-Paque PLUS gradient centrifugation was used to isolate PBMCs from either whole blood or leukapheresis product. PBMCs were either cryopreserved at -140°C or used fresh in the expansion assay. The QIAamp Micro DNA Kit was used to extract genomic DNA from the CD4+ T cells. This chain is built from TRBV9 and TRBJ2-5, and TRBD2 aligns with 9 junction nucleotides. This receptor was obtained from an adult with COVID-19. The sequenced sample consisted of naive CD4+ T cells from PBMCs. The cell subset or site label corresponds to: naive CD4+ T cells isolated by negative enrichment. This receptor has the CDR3 CASSVREGLRETQYF. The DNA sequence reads TGTGCCAGCAGCGTGCGGGAGGGCCTAAGAGAGACCCAGTACTTC.